This TCR beta chain was profiled in a study of graft-versus-host responses after intestinal transplantation. Study summary: Recipients uniformly received anti-thymocyte globulin induction, followed by tacrolimus and steroids for 3 to 4 years.

The ends lost 8 bases at V and 7 bases at J; junction bases unmatched: 10. The CDR3 length is 14 residues. Germline assignment: CDR1 LNHNV and CDR2 YYDKDF (reference sequence). Comments on this clone: Its antigen is undetermined.

Sequencing used immunoSEQ multiplex PCR; TCRdb keeps in-frame clones, though not all of them. The table has approximately 100,000 clones, 90% seen once. The rearrangement joins TRBV15 to TRBJ2-2; TRBD1 aligns across 7 bases. This clonotype was sampled from a human donor who received an intestinal transplant. Sample: unstimulated CD4+ T cells sorted from spleen or lymph node cells, taken before intestinal transplant. CDR3 nucleotides: TGTGCCACCGAACGACAGGGTCGGGGCGGGGAGCTGTTTTTT. Translated, it gives CATERQGRGGELFF.